Below are 24 T cell receptor beta chains sequenced from a single sample in a study of cytomegalovirus exposure and HLA in healthy donors. Use of 60 Vbeta and 13 Jbeta primers characterized the PCR. The repertoire was sequenced with immunoSEQ multiplex PCR; TCRdb's copy has only in-frame clones and lacks some. The table includes 150,000 to 200,000 clones, around 79% detected once. Input material: PBMCs. These receptors originate from a woman between 45 and 60 years old in good health and CMV-seronegative.

This rearrangement joins TRBV30 to TRBJ1-6; 8 bases line up with TRBD1. The germline CDR1 and CDR2 sequences are GTSNPN and SVGIG (reference sequence). This CDR3 spans 14 amino acids. Germline trimming cut 3 bases from V and 10 bases from J; bases unmatched to any gene: 8. The CDR3 spells CAWRVQGVISPLHF. CDR3 in DNA: TGTGCCTGGAGGGTACAGGGGGTCATCTCACCCCTCCACTTT.

V and J are TRBV11-2 and TRBJ2-7, with 11 nucleotides matching TRBD2. The J segment lost 5 bases and the V segment lost 4 bases, leaving 10 bases of the junction unmatched. Germline V gene lookup returns CDR1 SGHAT and CDR2 FQNNGV. There are 16 residues in the CDR3. CDR3 protein: CASSWETSGIPHEQYF. The CDR3 DNA sequence: TGTGCCAGCAGCTGGGAGACTAGCGGGATCCCCCACGAGCAGTACTTC. The variable domain in full, with the rest retrieved from reference TRBV11-2 and TRBJ2-7, is EAGVAQSPRYKIIEKRQSVAFWCNPISGHATLYWYQQILGQGPKLLIQFQNNGVVDDSQLPKDRFSAERLKGVDSTLKIQPAKLEDSAVYLCASSWETSGIPHEQYFGPGTRLTVT.

This clone was detected once. This rearrangement joins TRBV5-1 to TRBJ2-2; no clear D gene. Trimming stripped 0 bases from V and 7 bases from J, with 4 bases between. Germline V gives CDR1 SGHRS, CDR2 YFSETQ. CDR3 length: 12 residues. CDR3 DNA: TGCGCCAGCAGCTTGGGCGTCGGGGAGCTGTTTTTT. Its translation is CASSLGVGELFF.

V and J are TRBV6-1 and TRBJ1-2, with no clear D. Germline CDR1 and CDR2: MNHNS and SASEGT. The CDR3 runs 12 residues. The DNA of the CDR3 is TGTGCTGCGCGGAGACTCGCGAATGGCTACACCTTC. The encoded protein is CAARRLANGYTF.

This chain connects TRBV9 to TRBJ1-5; TRBD1 agrees at 7 bases. This CDR3 region has 15 residues. V gave up 2 bases and J gave up 0 bases; unmatched junction bases: 2. The germline gives CDR1 SGDLS, CDR2 YYNGEE. The CDR3 nucleotides read TGTGCCAGCAGCGTTACAGGGGATAGCAATCAGCCCCAGCATTTT. Amino acids: CASSVTGDSNQPQHF.

The J gene is TRBJ2-7, the V gene TRBV21-1; TRBD2 is the table's D call and was not checked against the DNA. TRBV21-1 is a listed pseudogene. CDR3 length equals 15 residues. In DNA, the CDR3 is TGTGCCAGCAGCCCTCTAGGGAGCCCCTCCTACGAGCAGTACTTC. It encodes CASSPLGSPSYEQYF.

This chain uses TRBV6-5 with TRBJ1-6; D gene uncertain. The CDR3 has 15 amino acids. The germline V and J ends were trimmed by 5 bases and 9 bases, with 17 bases remaining between them. Per germline, CDR1 MNHEY and CDR2 SVGAGI. The CDR3 protein is CASSAGGAAGSPLHF. Written as DNA, the CDR3 is TGTGCCAGCAGTGCGGGAGGAGCCGCTGGTTCACCCCTCCACTTT.

The chain uses TRBV18 and TRBJ1-1; maybe TRBD1 (5 bases). V lost 5 bases to trimming and J lost 4 bases, with 17 bases between them. Germline assignment: CDR1 KGHSH and CDR2 LQKENI. CDR3 length: 15 residues. CDR3 nucleotide sequence: TGTGCCAGCTCATCGCTGGGGGGGTCGGGCACTGAAGCTTTCTTT. Translating gives CASSSLGGSGTEAFF.

The V gene is TRBV6-5, the J gene TRBJ2-5; 8 nucleotides match TRBD2. J gave up 7 bases and V 5 bases, and 6 bases lay outside the gene matches. Germline lookup yields CDR1 MNHEY and CDR2 SVGAGI. This CDR3 region has 13 residues. Written as DNA, the CDR3 is TGTGCCAGCAGTAGCCCGGGGGGGTGGACCCAGTACTTC. It specifies CASSSPGGWTQYF.

The genes are TRBV7-9 and TRBJ1-1, with TRBD1 as a possible D gene (6 bases). CDR1 is SEHNR, CDR2 FQNEAQ, per germline (reference sequence). Trimming pared 4 bases from V and 1 base from J, leaving 16 bases between. The CDR3 is 16 residues long. The DNA of the CDR3 is TGTGCCAGCAGCTACCTCGAAACAGGGCGGAACACTGAAGCTTTCTTT. Translation: CASSYLETGRNTEAFF.

This chain links TRBV11-2 with TRBJ2-3, with a possible D match to TRBD2 (6 bases). V lost 1 base and J lost 3, with 14 bases in between. The CDR3 runs to 16 residues. CDR1 is SGHAT and CDR2 is FQNNGV in the germline V gene. CDR3 amino acids: CASSLVVGLLTDTQYF. CDR3 coding DNA: TGTGCCAGCAGCTTAGTAGTGGGACTCTTAACAGATACGCAGTATTTT.

This chain joins TRBV7-6 and TRBJ1-1; D is ambiguous. The CDR3 totals 14 residues. Germline loops: CDR1 SGHVS, CDR2 FNYEAQ. The ends were cut back, 1 base at V and 11 bases at J, with 17 bases in the middle. The CDR3 DNA is TGTGCCAGCAGCTTAGGGTCTAACAGAGAGACGGCTTTCTTT. The encoded protein is CASSLGSNRETAFF. Using reference TRBV7-6 and TRBJ1-1 for the parts outside the CDR3, the full variable domain is GAGVSQSPRYKVTKRGQDVALRCDPISGHVSLYWYRQALGQGPEFLTYFNYEAQQDKSGLPNDRFSAERPEGSISTLTIQRTEQRDSAMYRCASSLGSNRETAFFGQGTRLTVV.

This chain uses TRBV5-1 with TRBJ1-1; a possible D gene is TRBD1 (5 bases). In germline, CDR1 is SGHRS, CDR2 YFSETQ. The CDR3 loop spans 15 amino acids. Trimming took 4 bases from V and 0 from J, leaving 13 bases between them. CDR3 nucleotide sequence: TGCGCCAGCAGCCCCCCTGGACATTTGAACACTGAAGCTTTCTTT. This encodes CASSPPGHLNTEAFF.

The chain combines TRBV19 with TRBJ2-5; D perhaps matches TRBD1 (6 bases). V was trimmed by 3 bases and J by 5 bases, leaving 7 bases between them. This CDR3 contains 12 residues. CDR1 is LNHDA and CDR2 is SQIVND in the germline V gene (reference sequence). As DNA, the CDR3 is TGTGCCAGTAGTATGAGGGGGGAGACCCAGTACTTC. Protein sequence: CASSMRGETQYF. Drawing the rest from reference TRBV19 and TRBJ2-5, the complete variable domain is DGGITQSPKYLFRKEGQNVTLSCEQNLNHDAMYWYRQDPGQGLRLIYYSQIVNDFQKGDIAEGYSVSREKKESFPLTVTSAQKNPTAFYLCASSMRGETQYFGPGTRLLVL.

V and J are TRBV7-2 and TRBJ2-7; D ambiguous. The CDR3 has 14 residues. The V end lost 3 bases, the J end lost 2 bases, and 11 bases lay between the germline ends. The V gene's germline CDR1 is SGHTA and CDR2 FQGNSA. The CDR3 DNA sequence: TGTGCCAGCAGCTTTACACAATCTCCCTACGAGCAGTACTTC. Amino acid sequence: CASSFTQSPYEQYF.

The V and J genes are TRBV2 and TRBJ1-1; tentative D call: TRBD1 (6 bases). The germline V gene has CDR1 SNHLY and CDR2 FYNNEI. CDR3 size: 13 residues. V was shortened by 7 bases and J by 4 bases, with 13 bases between the two germline ends. CDR3 in amino acids: CASTPGEVTEAFF. CDR3 DNA: TGTGCCAGCACTCCAGGGGAAGTCACTGAAGCTTTCTTT.

The chain recombines TRBV11-3 with TRBJ2-5, with D perhaps matching TRBD2 (5 bases). Germline values: CDR1 SGHNT, CDR2 YENEEA. V dropped 5 bases and J dropped 0 bases, with 10 bases sitting between them. CDR3 length equals 14 residues. As DNA, the CDR3 is TGTGCCAGCAGCGACCTGAGGGACCAAGAGACCCAGTACTTC. Translating gives CASSDLRDQETQYF.

The chain is built from TRBV27 and TRBJ1-1, with unresolved D. Germline V gives CDR1 MNHEY, CDR2 SMNVEV (reference sequence). V lost 2 bases and J lost 4, with 11 bases in between. The CDR3 spans 14 residues. In nucleotides, the CDR3 is TGTGCCAGCAGTTTACGGCCCCCGGGCACTGAAGCTTTCTTT. Residues: CASSLRPPGTEAFF.

The J gene is TRBJ2-5, the V gene TRBV19, with 11 bases aligning to TRBD2. Germline V gene data show CDR1 as LNHDA and CDR2 as SQIVND (reference sequence). V was pared by 7 bases and J by 4 bases, with 8 bases of the junction left unmatched. The CDR3 runs 15 residues. In nucleotides, the CDR3 is TGTGCCAGTAAGGAACTAGCGGGAGTGGGAGAGACCCAGTACTTC. Its protein is CASKELAGVGETQYF.

The V and J genes are TRBV2 and TRBJ2-1, with 10 bases identical to TRBD2. CDR1 and CDR2 from the germline V gene are SNHLY and FYNNEI. CDR3 size: 14 residues. The ends lost 7 bases at V and 4 bases at J; junction bases unmatched: 4. Here the CDR3 reads CASTWTSGYNEQFF. In nucleotides, the CDR3 is TGTGCCAGCACCTGGACTAGCGGTTACAATGAGCAGTTCTTC. Together with reference TRBV2 and TRBJ2-1, the CDR3 gives the full variable domain: EPEVTQTPSHQVTQMGQEVILRCVPISNHLYFYWYRQILGQKVEFLVSFYNNEISEKSEIFDDQFSVERPDGSNFTLKIRSTKLEDSAMYFCASTWTSGYNEQFFGPGTRLTVL.

Details on this clone: This sample also contains other DNA sequences that code for the same CDR3. This chain uses TRBV7-2 with TRBJ1-4, with D possibly being TRBD1 (5 bases). The V and J ends lost 5 bases and 0 bases respectively, with 13 bases between them. CDR3 length equals 16 residues. Germline assignment: CDR1 SGHTA and CDR2 FQGNSA. This CDR3 is CASSQRQPATNEKLFF. DNA for the CDR3: TGTGCCAGCAGCCAACGACAGCCAGCAACTAATGAAAAACTGTTTTTT.

The chain couples TRBV27 to TRBJ1-1; D gene ambiguous. Germline CDR1 is MNHEY and CDR2 is SMNVEV (reference sequence). CDR3 length: 14 amino acids. The V gene lost 2 bases and the J gene lost 0 bases, with 7 bases spanning the gap. The CDR3 protein is CASSLGQVNTEAFF. The CDR3 DNA reads as TGTGCCAGCAGTTTAGGGCAGGTGAACACTGAAGCTTTCTTT.

The chain employs TRBV5-8 and TRBJ1-5; D unclear. Trimming left V 2 bases short and J 2 bases short, with 8 bases between. Germline V gene lookup returns CDR1 SGHTS and CDR2 YDEGEE. This CDR3 comprises 14 residues. Here the CDR3 reads CASSFWSGNQPQHF. The CDR3 DNA reads as TGTGCCAGCAGCTTTTGGAGCGGCAATCAGCCCCAGCATTTT.

This sequence joins TRBV7-6 and TRBJ1-6; 9 nucleotides line up with TRBD1. CDR1 is SGHVS and CDR2 is FNYEAQ in the germline V gene. There are 16 residues in the CDR3. After removal of 3 bases from V and 10 bases from J, the junction contained 10 bases not matched to a gene. CDR3 loop: CASSLSGQGFRSPLHF. In DNA, the CDR3 is TGTGCCAGCAGCTTGTCCGGACAGGGGTTTAGGTCACCCCTCCACTTT.